This T cell receptor beta chain was profiled in a study of PD-1 blockade in classical Hodgkin lymphoma (dated by TCRdb to 2018 to 2021). About the full investigation: Nivolumab dosing was 3 mg/kg intravenously every 2 weeks, continuing until either disease progression or unacceptable toxicity. To define a peripheral blood immune signature of response to PD-1 blockade in classical Hodgkin lymphoma, the study combined TCR beta sequencing with CyTOF. Broader findings and caveats from the paper: A significant rise by C4D1 was seen in CD4+ but not CD8+ TCR diversity (p=0.0027 vs p=0.16), with the rise being most apparent in complete responders (p=0.02). Diversity was lower in patients who began nivolumab less than 1 year after ASCT, so these patients were left out of later analyses to avoid confounding by immune reconstitution. Newly diagnosed patients were reported to have lower baseline TCR diversity than healthy donors, and relapsed/refractory patients were reported to have lower baseline TCR diversity still. Only a single clinical trial cohort was studied, and what caused the repertoire differences, possibly disease activity or prior therapy, remained undefined. Trial patients achieving complete response had baseline diversity similar to newly diagnosed patients, whereas partial responders and progressors had significantly lower diversity.

The Qiagen DNeasy kit was used to extract genomic DNA both from unsorted PBMCs and from the negatively selected CD4+ and CD8+ fractions. Using primers that anneal to V and J segments, immunoSEQ multiplex PCR amplified the TCR beta CDR3 regions. A synthetic immune receptor repertoire was used to minimize amplification bias, and any residual bias was removed computationally once sequencing was done. The source study handled its data this way. Custom Python scripts were used to quantify repertoire diversity as the Shannon entropy index. The unsorted, CD4+ and CD8+ repertoires were each analyzed separately, with the exception of combined analyses, where CD4+ and CD8+ sequences were merged in silico. Clonal expansion was defined as at least a 2-fold frequency increase after treatment relative to C1D1, with a pseudocount of 0.5 for undetected baseline clones. Clones with 0 or 1 copy at C1D1 were classified as singleton clones, and clones with 2 or more copies were classified as non-singleton clones. By matching protein sequences in sorted samples from the same patient, clones expanded in unsorted samples were annotated as CD4+, CD8+ or unknown. Diversity changes from C1D1 to C4D1 were tested in paired samples using Wilcoxon tests. TCRdb took over this immuneACCESS table, retaining in-frame rearrangements with V and J assigned. Such tables are incomplete; in checked studies, under half of the missing clones stem from an unresolved V gene, and the remainder is unexplained. Clone size and the V and J calls come from that table; the DNA yielded D and trimming. For this sample the table gives 13,000 or so clones, of which about 80% were detected only once. The top ten hold roughly 4% of the sample.

Sample time point, as interpreted from the label and publication: cycle 1 day 1 (C1D1), immediately before nivolumab initiation. Every trial patient had relapsed following autologous stem cell transplantation, and prior brentuximab vedotin exposure was what differed among cohorts A, B and C. The trial cohort was composed of 56 patients with relapsed/refractory classical Hodgkin lymphoma, for whom complete response, partial response or progressive disease was recorded as best overall response. Single-agent nivolumab was administered to trial patients in the multi-cohort phase II CheckMate 205 trial. Best overall response was determined by an independent review committee according to the 2007 International Working Group response criteria. Trial PBMCs were obtained immediately prior to nivolumab initiation (C1D1) and on therapy at cycle 2 day 1 and cycle 4 day 1. Peripheral blood was collected in 8 mL Vacutainer Cell Preparation Tubes, from which PBMCs were isolated by centrifugation and then cryopreserved.

Based on the germline V gene, the CDR1 and CDR2 sequences are LGHNA and YSLEER. V is reduced by 0 bases and J by 1 base, leaving a spacing of 9 bases between them. The CDR3 measures 15 amino acids from cysteine to phenylalanine. The kept DNA is CDR3 alone, 45 bases in frame from the first base. Worth noting for this clone: It has no known antigen specificity. Per-base qualities were not stored, and no clone one base away is much larger.

The TCR originated in a human donor with classical Hodgkin lymphoma. The sample here was peripheral blood mononuclear cells (PBMCs), taken at baseline. The chain is assembled from TRBV4-3 and TRBJ1-2; confidence is insufficient to name the D gene. At the DNA level, the sequence is TGCGCCAGCAGCCAAGAAAGGGCGGGTAACTATGGCTACACCTTC. This codes for CASSQERAGNYGYTF.